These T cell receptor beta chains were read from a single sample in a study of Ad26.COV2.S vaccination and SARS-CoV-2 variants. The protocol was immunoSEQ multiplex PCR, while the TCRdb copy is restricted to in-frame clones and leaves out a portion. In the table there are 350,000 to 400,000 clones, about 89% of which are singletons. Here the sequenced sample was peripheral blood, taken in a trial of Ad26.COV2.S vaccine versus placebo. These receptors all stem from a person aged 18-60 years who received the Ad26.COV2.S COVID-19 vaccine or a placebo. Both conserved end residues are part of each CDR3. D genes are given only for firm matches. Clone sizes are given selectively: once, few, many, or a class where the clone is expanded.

CASRASGSGTGELFF TGTGCCAGCAGGGCTAGCGGGAGTGGGACCGGGGAGCTGTTTTTT TRBJ2-2 NA TRBV7-3 TRBD2
CASSLASPGYGYTF TGTGCCAGCAGCTTAGCTTCTCCGGGCTATGGCTACACCTTC TRBJ1-2 NA TRBV7-8 NA
CASSVRDGSYEQYF TGTGCCAGTAGTGTTAGGGACGGCTCCTACGAGCAGTACTTC TRBJ2-7 NA TRBV19 NA
CASTSQGWNTEAFF TGTGCCAGTACTTCTCAGGGGTGGAACACTGAAGCTTTCTTT TRBJ1-1 NA TRBV19 NA
CASSFLTMATDTQYF TGTGCCAGCAGCTTTTTAACCATGGCTACAGATACGCAGTATTTT TRBJ2-3 NA TRBV7-2 NA
CASSQGREAGEQYF TGTGCCAGCAGCCAAGGTCGAGAAGCGGGGGAGCAGTACTTC TRBJ2-7 NA TRBV3-1/TRBV3-2 TRBD2
CASSLNRREQYF TGTGCCAGCAGCTTAAATCGGCGGGAGCAGTACTTC TRBJ2-7 NA TRBV7-8 NA
CASSISGRAYNEQFF TGTGCCAGCAGCATAAGCGGGAGGGCCTACAATGAGCAGTTCTTC TRBJ2-1 NA TRBV5-4 TRBD2
CASSPLVGGANVLTF TGTGCCAGCTCACCCCTCGTCGGAGGGGCCAACGTCCTGACTTTC TRBJ2-6 NA TRBV18 NA
CASSPVGGTNTEAFF TGTGCCAGCTCACCGGTGGGGGGCACGAACACTGAAGCTTTCTTT TRBJ1-1 once TRBV18 NA
CASSSGLAGRNEQFF TGCGCCAGCAGCAGTGGACTAGCGGGAAGGAATGAGCAGTTCTTC TRBJ2-1 NA TRBV4-1 TRBD2
CASSLPGTTYYNEQFF TGTGCCAGCAGTCTACCCGGGACTACCTACTACAATGAGCAGTTCTTC TRBJ2-1 NA TRBV5-6 TRBD2
CASSIHSVGDEQFF TGTGCCAGCAGCATCCATAGCGTAGGAGATGAGCAGTTCTTC TRBJ2-1 NA TRBV28 NA
CASNREVEAFF TGTGCCAGCAACCGGGAGGTTGAAGCTTTCTTT TRBJ1-1 NA TRBV28 NA
CASSLPGGYEQYF TGTGCCAGCAGTTTGCCAGGGGGCTACGAGCAGTACTTC TRBJ2-7 NA TRBV28 TRBD1
CASSFGRAGNTEAFF TGTGCCAGCAGTTTTGGGAGGGCCGGGAACACTGAAGCTTTCTTT TRBJ1-1 few TRBV28 NA
CASSGGDADYGYTF TGTGCCAGCAGCGGGGGGGACGCCGACTATGGCTACACCTTC TRBJ1-2 NA TRBV5-6 NA
CASSQRVAGTYEQYF TGCGCCAGCAGCCAAAGAGTAGCGGGAACCTACGAGCAGTACTTC TRBJ2-7 NA TRBV4-1 TRBD2
CASRSRGARGEKLFF TGTGCCAGCAGGTCCCGCGGGGCCAGGGGTGAAAAACTGTTTTTT TRBJ1-4 NA TRBV6-5 NA
CASSLKGEAYNEQFF TGTGCCAGCAGTTTAAAGGGGGAAGCCTACAATGAGCAGTTCTTC TRBJ2-1 NA TRBV28 NA
CASSQLGGEQFF TGCGCCAGCAGCCAATTAGGTGGTGAGCAGTTCTTC TRBJ2-1 NA TRBV4-1 NA
CASSFWTGNSGANVLTF TGTGCCAGCAGCTTCTGGACAGGAAACTCTGGGGCCAACGTCCTGACTTTC TRBJ2-6 NA TRBV5-4 TRBD1
CASSSIAGGSYNEQFF TGTGCCAGCAGCTCGATAGCGGGAGGCTCCTACAATGAGCAGTTCTTC TRBJ2-1 NA TRBV5-5 TRBD2
CASSITSGDLYEQYF TGTGCCAGTAGTATCACTAGCGGAGACTTATACGAGCAGTACTTC TRBJ2-7 NA TRBV19 TRBD2
CASSPQSLQGEQYF TGTGCCAGCTCACCACAGTCCCTTCAGGGCGAGCAGTACTTC TRBJ2-7 NA TRBV18 NA
CASSLVGQGYGYTF TGCGCCAGCAGCTTGGTGGGACAGGGATATGGCTACACCTTC TRBJ1-2 NA TRBV5-1 TRBD1
CASSRGAVRGGEQYF TGTGCCAGCAGTCGGGGGGCCGTTCGCGGTGGAGAGCAGTACTTC TRBJ2-7 NA TRBV27 NA
CASSLAGPDTQYF TGTGCCAGCAGCTTAGCCGGTCCAGATACGCAGTATTTT TRBJ2-3 NA TRBV7-2 NA